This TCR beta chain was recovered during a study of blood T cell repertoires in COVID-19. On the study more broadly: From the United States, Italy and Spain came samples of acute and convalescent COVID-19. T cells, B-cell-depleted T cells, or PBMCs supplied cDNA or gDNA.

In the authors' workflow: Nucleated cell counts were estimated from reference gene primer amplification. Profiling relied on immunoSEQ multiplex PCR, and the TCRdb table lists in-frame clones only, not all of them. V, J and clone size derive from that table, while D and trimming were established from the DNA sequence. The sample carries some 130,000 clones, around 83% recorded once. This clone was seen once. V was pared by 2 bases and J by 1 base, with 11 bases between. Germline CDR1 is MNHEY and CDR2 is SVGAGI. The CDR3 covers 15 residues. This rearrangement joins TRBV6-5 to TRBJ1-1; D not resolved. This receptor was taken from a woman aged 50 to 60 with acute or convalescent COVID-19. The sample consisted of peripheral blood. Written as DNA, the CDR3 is TGTGCCAGCAGTTACGATTGGGCGCAGAACACTGAAGCTTTCTTT. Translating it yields CASSYDWAQNTEAFF.